These 22 T cell receptor beta chains share one sample of origin, sequenced in a study of a mutant IDH1 vaccine in newly diagnosed glioma. As to time point: week 35, safety follow-up. Each dose delivered 300 ug of mutant IDH1 20-mer peptide subcutaneously with imiquimod. Which antigens these TCRs recognize remains unknown. TCRdb keeps only in-frame clones here, not all; method: immunoSEQ multiplex PCR. The data show 20,000 to 30,000 clones, less than 90% seen once. Here the sequenced sample was PBMCs, taken from a glioma patient whose treatment included an IDH1 peptide vaccine. These receptors were collected from a man aged 25-40 years with glioma.

The chain joins TRBV5-1 to TRBJ1-1, with D possibly matching TRBD1 (5 bases). Trimming removed 3 bases from V and 3 bases from J, with 12 bases in between. This CDR3 comprises 14 residues. Germline V gene data show CDR1 as SGHRS and CDR2 as YFSETQ. The CDR3 region has the DNA TGCGCCAGCAGCTGGGGAGGCAGGGACACTGAAGCTTTCTTT. Its translation is CASSWGGRDTEAFF.

The rearrangement joins TRBV18 to TRBJ2-1, with no clear D. CDR1 is KGHSH and CDR2 is LQKENI in the germline V gene. With 8 bases removed from V and 1 base from J, the gap between germline ends came to 21 bases. The CDR3 length is 17 residues. CDR3 residues: CASTGLDFGSSYNEQFF. The CDR3 DNA reads TGTGCCAGCACCGGGTTGGATTTTGGATCTTCCTACAATGAGCAGTTCTTC.

The J gene is TRBJ1-5, the V gene TRBV5-4; unclear D gene. Per germline, CDR1 SGHNT and CDR2 YYREEE (reference sequence). Trimming stripped 0 bases from V and 4 bases from J, with 11 bases between. There are 15 residues in the CDR3. The CDR3 reads CASSLEGAHNQPQHF. In nucleotides, the CDR3 is TGTGCCAGCAGCTTGGAGGGAGCTCATAATCAGCCCCAGCATTTT. Based on the CDR3 plus reference TRBV5-4 and TRBJ1-5, the full variable domain is ETGVTQSPTHLIKTRGQQVTLRCSSQSGHNTVSWYQQALGQGPQFIFQYYREEENGRGNFPPRFSGLQFPNYSSELNVNALELDDSALYLCASSLEGAHNQPQHFGDGTRLSIL.

The J gene is TRBJ2-1, the V gene TRBV19; weak D call: TRBD2 (7 bases). Trimming shortened V by 3 bases and J by 5 bases, and 14 bases separated the two germline ends. Germline V CDR1 and CDR2: LNHDA, SQIVND (reference sequence). CDR3 length: 15 residues. CDR3: CASSIQGTKNNEQFF. The CDR3 bases are TGTGCCAGTAGTATCCAGGGGACTAAGAACAATGAGCAGTTCTTC.

CDR3 DNA sequence: TGTGCCAGCAGGGACGCCGGGGAGCTGTTTTTT. Protein: CASRDAGELFF. This chain connects TRBV6-1 to TRBJ2-2; D not certain. CDR3 length equals 11 residues. The V and J ends lost 6 bases and 6 bases respectively, with 5 bases between them. The germline CDR1 and CDR2 sequences are MNHNS and SASEGT.

The chain combines TRBV2 with TRBJ2-5, with 8 bases identical to TRBD2. The germline V gene encodes CDR1 SNHLY and CDR2 FYNNEI. This CDR3 contains 17 residues. The junction had 13 bases not matched to a gene; V was cut back by 0 bases and J by 7 bases. CDR3 coding DNA: TGTGCCAGCAGTGAAGCGCGATTGGGACTAGGGGTTGGGACCCAGTACTTC. Its translation is CASSEARLGLGVGTQYF.

The chain carries TRBV7-2 and TRBJ1-5, with D possibly matching TRBD1 (5 bases). The germline CDR1 and CDR2 sequences are SGHTA and FQGNSA. With 1 base removed from V and 7 bases from J, the gap between germline ends came to 14 bases. The CDR3 consists of 15 residues. CDR3 amino acids: CASSLGGTNSQPQHF. Written as DNA, the CDR3 is TGTGCCAGCAGCTTAGGGGGGACTAACTCCCAGCCCCAGCATTTT.

The V gene is TRBV10-1, the J gene TRBJ1-2, with D hard to call. Germline V CDR1 and CDR2: WNHNN, SYGVQD (reference sequence). The V end was cut by 3 bases, the J end by 4 bases, with 6 bases between. The CDR3 is 12 amino acids. CDR3 coding DNA: TGCGCCAGCAGTGACGGATCCTATGGCTACACCTTC. Encoded protein: CASSDGSYGYTF.

The J gene is TRBJ2-4, the V gene TRBV2, with D maybe TRBD2 (7 bases). V was cut by 7 bases and J by 7 bases, with 14 bases left in between. CDR1 SNHLY and CDR2 FYNNEI come from the germline V gene. The CDR3 is 13 residues long. CDR3 sequence: CASTKGGWNIQYF. The DNA for the CDR3 is TGTGCCAGCACTAAGGGGGGGTGGAACATTCAGTACTTC.

This clone showed up just once. V is TRBV6-5 and J is TRBJ2-7; D is unresolved. The CDR3 runs to 13 residues. Trimming took 5 bases from V and 0 from J, leaving 8 bases between them. The germline CDR1 and CDR2 sequences are MNHEY and SVGAGI. The CDR3 spells CASSRHPSYEQYF. Written as DNA, the CDR3 is TGTGCCAGCAGTCGACACCCCTCCTACGAGCAGTACTTC.

CDR3: CASSLTRADTQYF. For the CDR3, the DNA is TGTGCCAGCAGCCTGACAAGGGCGGATACGCAGTATTTT. J is TRBJ2-3 and V is TRBV27; D uncertain. V was clipped by 6 bases and J by 6 bases, with 13 bases between them. Germline-derived CDR1 and CDR2 are MNHEY and SMNVEV (reference sequence). The CDR3 consists of 13 residues.

This clone occurred once. This rearrangement joins TRBV9 to TRBJ2-1; D could derive from TRBD1 or TRBD2 (5 bases each). Germline V CDR1 and CDR2: SGDLS, YYNGEE. This CDR3 comprises 15 residues. Deletions cut 4 bases from V and 8 bases from J, with 19 bases between. CDR3 sequence: CASSPRGVRSHEQFF. DNA for the CDR3: TGTGCCAGCAGCCCCCGAGGGGTCCGGTCTCATGAGCAGTTCTTC.

V usage is TRBV2 and J usage is TRBJ2-5, with 12 bases identical to TRBD2. This CDR3 is built from 16 residues. Germline V CDR1 and CDR2: SNHLY, FYNNEI. The J segment lost 5 bases and the V segment lost 7 bases, leaving 11 bases of the junction unmatched. CDR3 in DNA: TGTGCCAGCATTCCGGGACTAGCGGGCGGGGGGGAGACCCAGTACTTC. Translating gives CASIPGLAGGGETQYF.

V gene TRBV28 combines with J gene TRBJ2-7; TRBD1 matches 9 bases. Germline CDR1 and CDR2: MDHEN and SYDVKM. The CDR3 runs to 15 residues. The junction had 10 bases not matched to a gene; V was cut back by 7 bases and J by 3 bases. The CDR3 DNA follows: TGTGCCAGCACCTCCGGGACAGGGAAGGACTACGAGCAGTACTTC. Its translation: CASTSGTGKDYEQYF.

J is TRBJ1-3 and V is TRBV30, with D perhaps matching TRBD1 (6 bases). Trimming cost V 4 bases and J 5 bases, with 18 bases left between them. Germline assignment: CDR1 GTSNPN and CDR2 SVGIG (reference sequence). The CDR3 sequence is 15 residues long. This CDR3 reads CAWTGIGTLRNTIYF. CDR3 nucleotide sequence: TGTGCCTGGACCGGGATCGGGACACTCAGAAACACCATATATTTT.

The chain recombines TRBV4-2 with TRBJ1-1; D perhaps matches TRBD1 (6 bases). The germline V and J ends were trimmed by 1 base and 7 bases, with 10 bases remaining between them. This CDR3 region has 13 residues. Germline V gives CDR1 LGHNA, CDR2 YNFKEQ. The CDR3 bases are TGTGCCAGCAGCCAAGGGTCAGGGGTTGAAGCTTTCTTT. Translating it yields CASSQGSGVEAFF.

J is TRBJ1-1 and V is TRBV5-4, with a weak D call TRBD1 (6 bases). Trimming took 4 bases from V and 11 from J, leaving 18 bases between them. The CDR3 covers 13 residues. Germline V CDR1 and CDR2: SGHNT, YYREEE (reference sequence). The CDR3, as DNA: TGTGCCAGCAGCCCTGAAACAGGGTCGATGGCTTTCTTT. It specifies CASSPETGSMAFF.

This clone has only a few counts. This chain connects TRBV9 to TRBJ2-1, with 7 bases aligning to TRBD2. CDR1 and CDR2 (germline): SGDLS, YYNGEE. The CDR3 contains 15 residues. V gave up 5 bases and J gave up 0 bases; unmatched junction bases: 5. The CDR3 region is CASSERGDSYNEQFF. In nucleotides, the CDR3 is TGTGCCAGCAGTGAGCGGGGAGACTCCTACAATGAGCAGTTCTTC.

The genes are TRBV5-8 and TRBJ1-2; no clear D gene. Trimming cost V 6 bases and J 0 bases, with 12 bases left between them. This CDR3 is 14 amino acids long. The germline V gene encodes CDR1 SGHTS and CDR2 YDEGEE. The CDR3 region has the DNA TGTGCCAGCACCCAAAGCCAAGCTAACTATGGCTACACCTTC. Translated: CASTQSQANYGYTF. Full variable domain (remainder filled in from reference TRBV5-8 and TRBJ1-2): EAGVTQSPTHLIKTRGQQATLRCSPISGHTSVYWYQQALGLGLQFLLWYDEGEERNRGNFPPRFSGRQFPNYSSELNVNALELEDSALYLCASTQSQANYGYTFGSGTRLTVV.

The CDR3 spells CASSDPRQEYGYTF. The CDR3 nucleotides read TGTGCCAGCAGTGATCCCCGACAGGAATATGGCTACACCTTC. This chain links TRBV6-4 with TRBJ1-2; tentatively, D is TRBD1 (6 bases). Per germline, CDR1 MRHNA and CDR2 SNTAGT. CDR3 length: 14 amino acids. The V gene lost 3 bases and the J gene lost 5 bases, with 13 bases spanning the gap.

This clone showed up just a few times. The chain uses TRBV14 and TRBJ2-7; maybe TRBD1 (5 bases). The CDR3 is 15 amino acids. The V end was cut by 5 bases, the J end by 7 bases, with 21 bases between. Germline CDR1 reads SGHDN; CDR2 reads FVKESK. The CDR3 DNA reads as TGTGCCAGCAGCGCCCGTCGGACACGGTCGAGTGAGCAGTACTTC. It encodes CASSARRTRSSEQYF.

J is TRBJ1-2 and V is TRBV5-4, with 7 bases identical to TRBD1. CDR1 and CDR2 (germline): SGHNT, YYREEE (reference sequence). The junction had 7 bases not matched to a gene; V was cut back by 9 bases and J by 5 bases. CDR3 length: 12 amino acids. CDR3 nucleotides: TGTGCCACAACCGGGACAGCATATGGCTACACCTTC. This codes for CATTGTAYGYTF.